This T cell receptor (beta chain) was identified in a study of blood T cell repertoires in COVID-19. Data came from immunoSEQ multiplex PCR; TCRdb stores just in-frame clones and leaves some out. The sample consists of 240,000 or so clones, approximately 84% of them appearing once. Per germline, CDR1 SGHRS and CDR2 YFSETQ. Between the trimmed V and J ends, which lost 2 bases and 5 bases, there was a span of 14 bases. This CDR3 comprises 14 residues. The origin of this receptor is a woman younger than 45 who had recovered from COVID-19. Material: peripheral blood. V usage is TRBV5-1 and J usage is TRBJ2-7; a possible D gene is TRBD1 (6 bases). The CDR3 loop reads CASSLQGTVDEQYF. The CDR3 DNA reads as TGCGCCAGCAGCTTACAGGGTACGGTGGACGAGCAGTACTTC.